This entry lists 20 T cell receptor beta chains sequenced from one sample in a study of regulatory T cells in long-lasting Graves disease. Sample time point: newly diagnosed GD, antithyroid drugs for less than 3 months. From PBMCs, RNA was extracted and then used to make the TCR library. HTBI primers from iRepertoire and Arm-PCR of CDR3 regions yielded the TCR beta libraries. TCRdb re-derived calls from the multiplex PCR reads in MiXCR, one entry per CDR3 protein. This table has about 400,000 distinct CDR3 sequences, over 14% appearing once. These data also formed part of another study, on T cells in Graves' hyperthyroidism and ophthalmopathy.

Here the sequenced sample was peripheral blood mononuclear cells (PBMCs), taken at new diagnosis, from a patient treated with antithyroid drugs. The receptor source for this set is a woman aged 40 to 55 with Graves disease.

There are many counts of this clonotype. The V and J genes are TRBV6-5 and TRBJ2-5, with 7 bases lining up with TRBD1. Germline lookup yields CDR1 MNHEY and CDR2 SVGAGI. This CDR3 is 15 amino acids long. V shed 0 bases, J shed 1 base, and the junction held 2 bases outside the gene matches. In nucleotides, the CDR3 is TGTGCCAGCAGTTACTCGGCAGGGGGCCAAGAGACCCAGTACTTC. It encodes CASSYSAGGQETQYF.

This clonotype occurred many times. The chain links TRBV19 to TRBJ1-1; a weak D match, TRBD1 (5 bases). Trimming took off 6 bases at V and 0 bases at J, with 11 bases between the two ends. The germline gives CDR1 LNHDA, CDR2 SQIVND (reference sequence). This CDR3 region has 14 residues. The CDR3 protein is CASRAGSMNTEAFF. CDR3 DNA: TGTGCCAGTAGGGCAGGGAGCATGAACACTGAAGCTTTCTTT.

J is TRBJ1-5 and V is TRBV4-1, with D uncertain. The CDR3 sequence is 15 residues long. V was shortened by 1 base and J by 4 bases, with 11 bases between the two germline ends. Per germline, CDR1 MGHRA and CDR2 YSYEKL. The CDR3 here is CASSQVLKGNQPQHF. CDR3 DNA: TGCGCCAGCAGCCAAGTCCTAAAGGGAAATCAGCCCCAGCATTTT.

This clonotype was counted a few times. The chain is built from TRBV19 and TRBJ2-3; possibly TRBD1 for D (5 bases). This CDR3 is built from 16 residues. Germline V gene sequence: CDR1 LNHDA, CDR2 SQIVND (reference sequence). The V end was cut by 9 bases, the J end by 9 bases, with 28 bases between. The CDR3 protein is CASRVRHHSPAETQYF. The CDR3 nucleotides read TGTGCCAGCAGGGTCCGACACCACTCTCCGGCGGAGACGCAGTATTTT.

This clonotype was detected only a few times. The chain joins TRBV20-1 to TRBJ2-3; 8 positions agree with TRBD2. V lost 0 bases, J lost 1 base, and 3 bases stayed unmatched. This CDR3 has 15 amino acids. CDR1 and CDR2 from the germline V gene are DFQATT and SNEGSKA (reference sequence). This CDR3 is CSAREMTSGTDTQYF. In nucleotides, the CDR3 is TGCAGTGCTAGAGAAATGACTAGCGGCACAGATACGCAGTATTTT.

This clonotype showed up many times. This chain uses TRBV5-1 with TRBJ1-1; tentatively, D is TRBD1 (6 bases). Deletions cut 2 bases from V and 3 bases from J, with 14 bases between. CDR1 and CDR2 from the germline V gene are SGHRS and YFSETQ. This CDR3 contains 15 residues. The CDR3 region is CASSLERGSDTEAFF. CDR3 sequence (DNA): TGCGCCAGCAGCTTAGAAAGGGGGTCGGACACTGAAGCTTTCTTT.

This clonotype was seen a few times. The chain combines TRBV18 with TRBJ2-2; D uncertain. The CDR3 covers 14 residues. V was shortened by 3 bases and J by 5 bases, with 10 bases between the two germline ends. Per germline, CDR1 KGHSH and CDR2 LQKENI. The DNA of the CDR3 is TGTGCCAGCTCACCTTCGTCGGAAACCGGGGAGCTGTTTTTT. Protein product: CASSPSSETGELFF. Combining the CDR3 with reference TRBV18 and TRBJ2-2 gives the whole variable domain NAGVMQNPRHLVRRRGQEARLRCSPMKGHSHVYWYRQLPEEGLKFMVYLQKENIIDESGMPKERFSAEFPKEGPSILRIQQVVRGDSAAYFCASSPSSETGELFFGEGSRLTVL.

This sequence joins TRBV10-1 and TRBJ2-3; a weak D match, TRBD2 (5 bases). V shed 10 bases and J shed 0 bases, with 17 bases lying between them. The CDR3 is 15 residues long. CDR1 is WNHNN, CDR2 SYGVQD, per germline (reference sequence). CDR3 sequence (DNA): TGCGCCACCACTTACGGACTTTCTAGCACAGATACGCAGTATTTT. As protein: CATTYGLSSTDTQYF.

This clonotype was seen at least ten times. This chain links TRBV10-3 with TRBJ2-2; a possible D gene is TRBD1 (6 bases). The V gene lost 3 bases and the J gene lost 6 bases, with 17 bases spanning the gap. CDR1 is ENHRY and CDR2 is SYGVKD in the germline V gene. The CDR3 has 16 residues. In DNA, the CDR3 is TGTGCCATCAGTGAATTGAGCGCAAGGGGGTCCGGGGAGCTGTTTTTT. Translating gives CAISELSARGSGELFF.

This clonotype was found many times. The chain carries TRBV19 and TRBJ1-5, with D unclear. V lost 5 bases to trimming and J lost 2 bases, with 13 bases between them. Germline V gene lookup returns CDR1 LNHDA and CDR2 SQIVND (reference sequence). The CDR3 covers 15 residues. The CDR3 spells CASSEGGYGNQPQHF. CDR3 DNA sequence: TGTGCCAGTAGTGAGGGAGGGTATGGCAATCAGCCCCAGCATTTT.

This clonotype was counted ten times or more. V is TRBV30 and J is TRBJ2-5; no firm D call. Germline V gene data show CDR1 as GTSNPN and CDR2 as SVGIG (reference sequence). The CDR3 is made up of 12 amino acids. V was trimmed by 0 bases and J by 7 bases, leaving 9 bases between them. DNA for the CDR3: TGTGCCTGGAGTGTAGCTATGGGGACCCAGTACTTC. Translated, it gives CAWSVAMGTQYF.

This clonotype was counted ten times or more. The V and J genes are TRBV2 and TRBJ2-7; D possibly corresponds to TRBD1 (5 bases). The CDR3 has 12 residues. The V end lost 8 bases, the J end lost 4 bases, and 12 bases lay between the germline ends. Germline CDR1 reads SNHLY; CDR2 reads FYNNEI. CDR3 loop: CASLRGGYEQYF. CDR3 nucleotide sequence: TGTGCCAGCTTAAGGGGTGGTTACGAGCAGTACTTC.

This clonotype has ten or more counts. CDR3 in amino acids: CASSWREGLETQYF. CDR3 DNA sequence: TGTGCCAGTAGTTGGCGGGAGGGCCTTGAGACCCAGTACTTC. The chain links TRBV19 to TRBJ2-5; 9 bases match TRBD2. CDR3 length: 14 residues. The germline CDR1 and CDR2 sequences are LNHDA and SQIVND (reference sequence). Losses at the gene ends were 5 bases for V and 5 bases for J; bases not matched to a gene: 6. The entire variable domain, with the rest obtained from reference TRBV19 and TRBJ2-5, is as follows: DGGITQSPKYLFRKEGQNVTLSCEQNLNHDAMYWYRQDPGQGLRLIYYSQIVNDFQKGDIAEGYSVSREKKESFPLTVTSAQKNPTAFYLCASSWREGLETQYFGPGTRLLVL.

The chain combines TRBV7-8 with TRBJ2-1; 8 nucleotides line up with TRBD1. Germline loops: CDR1 SGHVS, CDR2 FQNEAQ. This CDR3 is built from 13 residues. Trimming took 4 bases from V and 13 from J; bases not matched to a gene: 9. The CDR3 sequence: CASSWTGQETQFF. DNA of the CDR3: TGTGCCAGCAGCTGGACAGGGCAAGAGACCCAGTTCTTC.

This clonotype was counted ten times or more. The rearrangement uses TRBV27 and TRBJ2-4; D remains unclear. This CDR3 spans 13 amino acids. The germline gives CDR1 MNHEY, CDR2 SMNVEV (reference sequence). With 2 bases removed from V and 5 bases from J, the gap between germline ends came to 7 bases. The CDR3 nucleotides are TGTGCCAGCAGTTTAAGTTTCCAAAACATTCAGTACTTC. It translates to CASSLSFQNIQYF.

This clonotype was observed at least ten times. The gene calls are TRBV6-5 and TRBJ1-2, with D hard to call. V was shortened by 0 bases and J by 7 bases, with 12 bases between the two germline ends. Germline CDR1 MNHEY, CDR2 SVGAGI. The CDR3 length is 14 residues. CDR3: CASSYSPGIGGYTF. The CDR3 nucleotides are TGTGCCAGCAGTTACTCACCGGGGATAGGTGGCTACACCTTC.

V is TRBV29-1 and J is TRBJ2-7; D may be TRBD1 (5 bases). Trimming took off 2 bases at V and 3 bases at J, with 14 bases between the two ends. Germline V gives CDR1 SQVTM, CDR2 ANQGSEA. This CDR3 spans 14 amino acids. The CDR3 DNA follows: TGCAGCGTTGAAAATGGGGCTCCCGGCTACGAGCAGTACTTC. It is translated as CSVENGAPGYEQYF.

This clonotype was recorded at least ten times. The J gene is TRBJ2-3, the V gene TRBV2, with D unclear. Looked up from germline, CDR1 is SNHLY and CDR2 is FYNNEI. CDR3 length: 14 amino acids. Trimming left V 4 bases short and J 0 bases short, with 8 bases between. CDR3 sequence reads: CASSVRFSTDTQYF. For the CDR3, the DNA is TGTGCCAGCAGTGTTCGCTTTAGCACAGATACGCAGTATTTT.

Comment on this clonotype: Its ends do not fully match the called genes, so a read error is possible. This chain connects TRBV4-1 to TRBJ1-3; maybe TRBD1 (6 bases). The CDR3 is made up of 12 amino acids. The germline CDR1 and CDR2 sequences are MGHRA and YSYEKL. The CDR3: CASNQEQGPIYF. In DNA, the CDR3 is TGCGCCAGCAACCAAGAACAGGGTCCCATATATTTT.

This clonotype came up many times. V and J are TRBV7-2 and TRBJ2-6; D unclear. Germline CDR1 SGHTA, CDR2 FQGNSA. The CDR3 contains 18 residues. The V end was cut by 2 bases, the J end by 0 bases, with 14 bases between. The CDR3: CASSLFGISGSGANVLTF. The CDR3 nucleotides are TGTGCCAGCAGCTTATTTGGAATCTCGGGCTCTGGGGCCAACGTCCTGACTTTC.